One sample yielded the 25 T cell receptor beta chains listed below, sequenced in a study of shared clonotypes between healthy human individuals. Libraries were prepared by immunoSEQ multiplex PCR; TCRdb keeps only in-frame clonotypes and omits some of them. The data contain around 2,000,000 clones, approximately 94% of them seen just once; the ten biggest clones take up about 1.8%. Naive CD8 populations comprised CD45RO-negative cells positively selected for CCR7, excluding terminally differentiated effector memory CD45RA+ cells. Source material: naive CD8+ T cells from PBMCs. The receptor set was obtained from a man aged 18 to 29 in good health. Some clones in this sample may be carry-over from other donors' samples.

CDR3 residues: CASSEAPATGLNEQFF. CDR3 sequence (DNA): TGTGCCAGCAGCGAGGCCCCCGCGACTGGGCTCAATGAGCAGTTCTTC. The V and J genes are TRBV7-2 and TRBJ2-1, with unresolved D. The CDR3 spans 16 residues. V was clipped by 5 bases and J by 6 bases, with 20 bases between them. Germline V gives CDR1 SGHTA, CDR2 FQGNSA.

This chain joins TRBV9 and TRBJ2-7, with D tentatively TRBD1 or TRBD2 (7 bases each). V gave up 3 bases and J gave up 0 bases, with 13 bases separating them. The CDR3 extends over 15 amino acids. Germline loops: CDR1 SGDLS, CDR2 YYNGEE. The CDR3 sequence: CASSASGGASYEQYF. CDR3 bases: TGTGCCAGCAGCGCCTCAGGGGGGGCCTCCTACGAGCAGTACTTC.

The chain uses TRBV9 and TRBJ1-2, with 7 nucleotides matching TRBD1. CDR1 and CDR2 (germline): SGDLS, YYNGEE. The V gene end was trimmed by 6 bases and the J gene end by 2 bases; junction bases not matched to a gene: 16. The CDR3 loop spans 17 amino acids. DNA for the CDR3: TGTGCCAGCACCCATGGGGCAGGGGGAGAGAGGAACTATGGCTACACCTTC. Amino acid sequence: CASTHGAGGERNYGYTF.

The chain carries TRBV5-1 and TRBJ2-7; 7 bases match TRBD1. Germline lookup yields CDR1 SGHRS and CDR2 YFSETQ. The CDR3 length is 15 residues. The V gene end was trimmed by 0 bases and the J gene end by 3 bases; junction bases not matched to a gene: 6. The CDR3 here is CASSLVPGTVYEQYF. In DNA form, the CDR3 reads TGCGCCAGCAGCTTGGTTCCCGGGACAGTCTACGAGCAGTACTTC.

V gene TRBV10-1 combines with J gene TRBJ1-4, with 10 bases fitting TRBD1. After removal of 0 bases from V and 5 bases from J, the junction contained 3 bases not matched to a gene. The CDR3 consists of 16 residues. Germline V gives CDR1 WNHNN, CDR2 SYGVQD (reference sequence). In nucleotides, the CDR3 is TGCGCCAGCAGTGAGTCGATGGGACAGGGGAATGAAAAACTGTTTTTT. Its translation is CASSESMGQGNEKLFF.

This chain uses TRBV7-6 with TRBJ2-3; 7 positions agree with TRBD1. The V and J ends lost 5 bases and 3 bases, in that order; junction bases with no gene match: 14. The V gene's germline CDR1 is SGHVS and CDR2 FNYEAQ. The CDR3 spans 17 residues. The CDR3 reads CASSLSRDRRWTDTQYF. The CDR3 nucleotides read TGTGCCAGCAGCCTGAGCCGGGACAGACGGTGGACAGATACGCAGTATTTT.

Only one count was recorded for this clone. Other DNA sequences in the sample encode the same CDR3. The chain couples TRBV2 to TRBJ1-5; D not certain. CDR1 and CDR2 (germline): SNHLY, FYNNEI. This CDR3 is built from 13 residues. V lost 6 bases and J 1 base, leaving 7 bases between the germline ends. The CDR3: CASRGPSNQPQHF. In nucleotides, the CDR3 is TGTGCCAGCAGGGGCCCGAGCAATCAGCCCCAGCATTTT. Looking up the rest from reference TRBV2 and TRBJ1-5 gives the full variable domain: EPEVTQTPSHQVTQMGQEVILRCVPISNHLYFYWYRQILGQKVEFLVSFYNNEISEKSEIFDDQFSVERPDGSNFTLKIRSTKLEDSAMYFCASRGPSNQPQHFGDGTRLSIL.

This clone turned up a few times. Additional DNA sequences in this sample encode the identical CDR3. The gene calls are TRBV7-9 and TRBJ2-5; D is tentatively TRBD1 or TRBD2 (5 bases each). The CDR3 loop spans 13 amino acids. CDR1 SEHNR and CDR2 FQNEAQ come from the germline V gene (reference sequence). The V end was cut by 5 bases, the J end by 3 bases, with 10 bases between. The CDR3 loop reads CASSPGTEETQYF. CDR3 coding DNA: TGTGCCAGCAGCCCCGGGACGGAAGAGACCCAGTACTTC.

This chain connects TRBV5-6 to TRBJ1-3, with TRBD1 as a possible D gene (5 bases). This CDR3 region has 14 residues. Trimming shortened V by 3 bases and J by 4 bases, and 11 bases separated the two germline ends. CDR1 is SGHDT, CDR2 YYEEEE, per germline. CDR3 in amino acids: CASSYGRGGNTIYF. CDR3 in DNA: TGTGCCAGCAGCTACGGACGGGGGGGAAACACCATATATTTT.

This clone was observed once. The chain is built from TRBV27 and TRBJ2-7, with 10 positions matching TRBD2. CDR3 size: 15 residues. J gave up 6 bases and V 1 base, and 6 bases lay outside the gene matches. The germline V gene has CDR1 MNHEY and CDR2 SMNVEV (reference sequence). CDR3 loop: CASSLLTSGFGEQYF. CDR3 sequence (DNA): TGTGCCAGCAGTTTATTGACTAGCGGGTTTGGCGAGCAGTACTTC.

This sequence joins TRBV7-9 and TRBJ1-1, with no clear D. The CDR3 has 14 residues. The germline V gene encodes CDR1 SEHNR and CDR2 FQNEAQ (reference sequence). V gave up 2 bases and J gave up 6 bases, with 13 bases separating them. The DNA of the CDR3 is TGTGCCAGCAGCTTACTCCAAGGGCGGGCTGAAGCTTTCTTT. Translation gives CASSLLQGRAEAFF. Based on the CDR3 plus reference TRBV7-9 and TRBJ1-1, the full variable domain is DTGVSQNPRHKITKRGQNVTFRCDPISEHNRLYWYRQTLGQGPEFLTYFQNEAQLEKSRLLSDRFSAERPKGSFSTLEIQRTEQGDSAMYLCASSLLQGRAEAFFGQGTRLTVV.

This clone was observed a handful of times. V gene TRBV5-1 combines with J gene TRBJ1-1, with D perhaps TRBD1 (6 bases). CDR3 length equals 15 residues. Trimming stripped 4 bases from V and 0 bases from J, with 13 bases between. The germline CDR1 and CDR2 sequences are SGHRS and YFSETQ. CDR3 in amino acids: CASSLRTAMNTEAFF. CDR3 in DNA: TGCGCCAGCAGCCTTAGGACAGCTATGAACACTGAAGCTTTCTTT.

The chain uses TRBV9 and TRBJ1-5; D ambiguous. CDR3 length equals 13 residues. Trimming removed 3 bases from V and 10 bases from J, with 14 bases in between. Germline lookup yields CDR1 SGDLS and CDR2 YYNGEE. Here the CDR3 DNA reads TGTGCCAGCAGCGGAGCCCCCGGAGGACCCCAGCATTTT. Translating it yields CASSGAPGGPQHF.

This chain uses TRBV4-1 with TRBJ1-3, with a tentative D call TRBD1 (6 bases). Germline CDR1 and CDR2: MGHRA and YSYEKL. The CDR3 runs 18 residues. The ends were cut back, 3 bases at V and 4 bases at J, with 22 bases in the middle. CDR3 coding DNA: TGCGCCAGCAGCCAGGTCCTGGGGGGCATGATTTCCGGAAACACCATATATTTT. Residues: CASSQVLGGMISGNTIYF.

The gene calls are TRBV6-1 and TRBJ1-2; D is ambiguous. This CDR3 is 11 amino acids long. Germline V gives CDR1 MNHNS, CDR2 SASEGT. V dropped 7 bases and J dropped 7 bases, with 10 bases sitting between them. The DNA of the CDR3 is TGTGCCAGCATTCTCCCGGGTGGCTACACCTTC. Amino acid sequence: CASILPGGYTF.

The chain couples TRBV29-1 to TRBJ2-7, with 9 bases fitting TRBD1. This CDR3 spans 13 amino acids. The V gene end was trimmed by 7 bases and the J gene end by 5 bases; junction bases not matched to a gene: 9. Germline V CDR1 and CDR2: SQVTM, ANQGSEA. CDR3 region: CSARTGAPNEQYF. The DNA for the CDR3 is TGCAGCGCCCGGACAGGGGCACCTAACGAGCAGTACTTC.

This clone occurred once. This chain's CDR3 is CASSQGTGGWNTEAFF. CDR3 bases: TGCGCCAGCAGCCAAGGGACAGGGGGCTGGAACACTGAAGCTTTCTTT. This chain links TRBV4-3 with TRBJ1-1, with TRBD1 matching 11 bases. The germline V gene encodes CDR1 LGHNA and CDR2 YSLEER. The V and J ends lost 1 base and 1 base, in that order; junction bases with no gene match: 2. This CDR3 is 16 amino acids long.

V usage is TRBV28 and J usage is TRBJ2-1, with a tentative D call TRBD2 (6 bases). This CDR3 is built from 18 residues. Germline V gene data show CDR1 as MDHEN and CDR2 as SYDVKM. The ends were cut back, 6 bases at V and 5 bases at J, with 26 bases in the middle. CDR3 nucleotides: TGTGCCAGCAGATCGCTGGGACTCAACAGAGGAAAAAACAATGAGCAGTTCTTC. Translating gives CASRSLGLNRGKNNEQFF.

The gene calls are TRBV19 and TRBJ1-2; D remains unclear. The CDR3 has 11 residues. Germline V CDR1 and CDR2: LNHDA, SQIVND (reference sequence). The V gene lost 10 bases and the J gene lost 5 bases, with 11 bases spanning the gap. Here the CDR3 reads CAIQNPYGYTF. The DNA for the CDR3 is TGTGCCATCCAAAATCCGTATGGCTACACCTTC.

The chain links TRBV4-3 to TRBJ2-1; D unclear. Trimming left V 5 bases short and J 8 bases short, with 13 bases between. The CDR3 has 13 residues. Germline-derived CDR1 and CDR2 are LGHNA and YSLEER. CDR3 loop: CASSFGVRDEQFF. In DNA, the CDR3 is TGCGCCAGCAGCTTTGGGGTTCGCGATGAGCAGTTCTTC.

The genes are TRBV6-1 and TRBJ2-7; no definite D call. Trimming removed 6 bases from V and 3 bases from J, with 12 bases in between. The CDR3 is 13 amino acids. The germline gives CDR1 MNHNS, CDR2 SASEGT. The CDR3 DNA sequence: TGTGCCAGCAGGGCGCGAGGCGGCTACGAGCAGTACTTC. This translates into CASRARGGYEQYF.

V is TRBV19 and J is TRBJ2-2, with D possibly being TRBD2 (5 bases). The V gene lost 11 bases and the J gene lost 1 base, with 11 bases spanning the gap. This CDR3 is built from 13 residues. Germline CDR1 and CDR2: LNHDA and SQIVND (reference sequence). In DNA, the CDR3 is TGTGCCGCCCGGGATAAGAACACCGGGGAGCTGTTTTTT. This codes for CAARDKNTGELFF.

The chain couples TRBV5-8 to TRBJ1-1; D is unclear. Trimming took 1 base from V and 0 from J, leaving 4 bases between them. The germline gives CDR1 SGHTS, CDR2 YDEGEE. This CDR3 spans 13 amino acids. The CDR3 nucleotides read TGTGCCAGCAGCTTGAGCGTGAACACTGAAGCTTTCTTT. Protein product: CASSLSVNTEAFF.

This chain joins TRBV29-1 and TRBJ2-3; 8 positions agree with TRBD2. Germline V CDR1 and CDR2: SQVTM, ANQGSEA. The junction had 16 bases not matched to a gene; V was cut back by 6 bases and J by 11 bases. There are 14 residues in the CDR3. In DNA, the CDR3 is TGCAGCGTATCACTAGCGGTCCCTCCCTGGGGGCAGTATTTT. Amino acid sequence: CSVSLAVPPWGQYF.

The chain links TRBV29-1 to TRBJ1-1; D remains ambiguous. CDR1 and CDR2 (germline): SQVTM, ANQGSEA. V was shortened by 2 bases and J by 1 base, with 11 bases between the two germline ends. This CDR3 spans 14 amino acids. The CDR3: CSVEMRIENTEAFF. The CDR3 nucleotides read TGCAGCGTTGAAATGCGGATCGAGAACACTGAAGCTTTCTTT. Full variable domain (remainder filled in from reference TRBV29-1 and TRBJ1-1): SAVISQKPSRDICQRGTSLTIQCQVDSQVTMMFWYRQQPGQSLTLIATANQGSEATYESGFVIDKFPISRPNLTFSTLTVSNMSPEDSSIYLCSVEMRIENTEAFFGQGTRLTVV.